Listed here are 18 T cell receptor beta chains from one sample, sequenced in a study of cytomegalovirus exposure and HLA in healthy donors. PCR used 60 Vbeta primers and 13 Jbeta primers. The repertoire was sequenced with immunoSEQ multiplex PCR; TCRdb's copy has only in-frame clones and lacks some. This sample carries 70,000 to 100,000 clones, less than 70% of them seen once, and the ten largest clones take around 2.5%. Sequencing used PBMCs. These receptors were taken from a man aged 50 to 60 in good health and CMV-seronegative.

This clone has only a few counts. CDR3 in DNA: TGTGCCAGCGGACACCGGCCCCAGCATTTT. Translating it yields CASGHRPQHF. The V and J genes are TRBV6-6 and TRBJ1-5; tentative D call: TRBD1 (5 bases). The germline V gene encodes CDR1 MNHNY and CDR2 SVGAGI (reference sequence). The V gene lost 8 bases and the J gene lost 9 bases, with 8 bases spanning the gap. The CDR3 runs to 10 residues.

This clone showed up just once. V and J are TRBV28 and TRBJ2-3, with 7 bases lining up with TRBD1. CDR3 size: 13 residues. Germline V gene data show CDR1 as MDHEN and CDR2 as SYDVKM. Unmatched junction bases numbered 8, after V lost 8 bases and J lost 6 bases. CDR3 bases: TGTGCCAGCTCACAGGGGTGGGTGGATACGCAGTATTTT. Translation gives CASSQGWVDTQYF.

This clone was counted between two and nine times. The rearrangement links TRBV5-4 to TRBJ2-5, with TRBD2 identical over 7 bases. CDR1 is SGHNT and CDR2 is YYREEE in the germline V gene (reference sequence). V dropped 4 bases and J dropped 4; count of bases not matched to a gene: 13. CDR3 size: 16 residues. CDR3: CASSTHRLADGETQYF. The CDR3 bases are TGTGCCAGCAGCACCCACAGACTAGCAGATGGAGAGACCCAGTACTTC.

A remark on this clone: One end of the junction fails to match germline, which may point to a read error. This chain links TRBV9 with TRBJ2-3, with D maybe TRBD2 (5 bases). The CDR3 is made up of 12 amino acids. In germline, CDR1 is SGDLS, CDR2 YYNGEE. The CDR3 loop is CASSVPSDTQYF. The CDR3 DNA follows: TGTGCCAGTAGCGTCCCTTCAGATACGCAGTATTTT.

This sequence joins TRBV15 and TRBJ2-1; perhaps TRBD2 as D (7 bases). The V gene's germline CDR1 is LNHNV and CDR2 YYDKDF (reference sequence). V lost 0 bases and J 4 bases, leaving 10 bases between the germline ends. The CDR3 length is 15 residues. The CDR3 loop is CATSRDRGGYNEQFF. For the CDR3, the DNA is TGTGCCACCAGCAGAGATAGGGGGGGTTACAATGAGCAGTTCTTC.

The rearrangement links TRBV7-9 to TRBJ1-1; 7 positions match TRBD1. V trimming: 8 bases; J trimming: 7 bases; junction bases outside the gene matches: 10. Germline values: CDR1 SEHNR, CDR2 FQNEAQ (reference sequence). This CDR3 has 13 amino acids. CDR3 region: CASGQVAEGEAFF. CDR3 DNA: TGTGCCAGCGGACAGGTCGCTGAGGGTGAAGCTTTCTTT. Supplemented by reference TRBV7-9 and TRBJ1-1, the full variable domain reads DTGVSQNPRHKITKRGQNVTFRCDPISEHNRLYWYRQTLGQGPEFLTYFQNEAQLEKSRLLSDRFSAERPKGSFSTLEIQRTEQGDSAMYLCASGQVAEGEAFFGQGTRLTVV.

V gene TRBV10-3 combines with J gene TRBJ2-1; 8 positions agree with TRBD2. V was pared by 5 bases and J by 5 bases, with 8 bases of the junction left unmatched. The CDR3 has 15 amino acids. Germline CDR1 ENHRY, CDR2 SYGVKD. CDR3 loop: CAISRAGDRDNEQFF. The CDR3 nucleotides are TGTGCCATCAGTCGAGCGGGAGATCGTGACAATGAGCAGTTCTTC.

Points on this clone: Other DNA sequences of this sample code for an identical CDR3. The chain joins TRBV7-9 to TRBJ1-5; tentative D call: TRBD1 (5 bases). Trimming stripped 3 bases from V and 2 bases from J, with 17 bases between. This CDR3 has 17 residues. Germline V gives CDR1 SEHNR, CDR2 FQNEAQ (reference sequence). This CDR3 reads CASSLGQGFGGNQPQHF. CDR3 sequence (DNA): TGTGCCAGCAGCTTGGGGCAGGGCTTCGGTGGCAATCAGCCCCAGCATTTT.

Concerning this clone itself: At one end the junction does not follow the germline gene, possibly because of a read error. The CDR3 DNA is TGTACCAGCAGCTCCCGGGATCAGCCCCAGCATTTT. Residues: CTSSSRDQPQHF. This sequence joins TRBV7-9 and TRBJ1-5, with D uncertain. The CDR3 length is 12 residues. Germline CDR1 and CDR2: SEHNR and FQNEAQ (reference sequence).

For the CDR3, the DNA is TGTGCCAGCAGCTTAGACGGGACTATCAACTCCTACAATGAGCAGTTCTTC. The encoded protein is CASSLDGTINSYNEQFF. V is TRBV11-3 and J is TRBJ2-1, with 7 bases that match TRBD2. CDR1 and CDR2 from the germline V gene are SGHNT and YENEEA. The CDR3 runs to 17 residues. With 0 bases clipped from V and 0 bases from J, the junction kept 5 bases outside the gene matches. Supplemented by reference TRBV11-3 and TRBJ2-1, the full variable domain reads EAGVVQSPRYKIIEKKQPVAFWCNPISGHNTLYWYLQNLGQGPELLIRYENEEAVDDSQLPKDRFSAERLKGVDSTLKIQPAELGDSAVYLCASSLDGTINSYNEQFFGPGTRLTVL.

This clone was detected only a few times. This sequence joins TRBV28 and TRBJ2-1, with 12 nucleotides matching TRBD2. The CDR3 runs 16 residues. Germline V gene lookup returns CDR1 MDHEN and CDR2 SYDVKM. J gave up 14 bases and V 5 bases, and 16 bases lay outside the gene matches. CDR3 amino acids: CASSTPSGGALRYEFF. The DNA for the CDR3 is TGTGCCAGCAGTACACCTAGCGGGGGGGCCTTGAGGTACGAGTTCTTC. Variable domain in full (rest from reference TRBV28 and TRBJ2-1): DVKVTQSSRYLVKRTGEKVFLECVQDMDHENMFWYRQDPGLGLRLIYFSYDVKMKEKGDIPEGYSVSREKKERFSLILESASTNQTSMYLCASSTPSGGALRYEFFGPGTRLTVL.

This clone was counted between two and nine times. Within the sample, other DNA sequences also encode this same CDR3. The V call is TRBV6-5, the J call TRBJ1-6, with TRBD1 matching over 9 bases. After removal of 0 bases from V and 6 bases from J, the junction contained 0 bases not matched to a gene. This CDR3 has 15 residues. The germline V gene has CDR1 MNHEY and CDR2 SVGAGI. CDR3 loop: CASSYSGQGNSPLHF. The CDR3 coding sequence is TGTGCCAGCAGTTACTCGGGACAGGGTAATTCACCCCTCCACTTT.

The rearrangement links TRBV7-9 to TRBJ2-2; 10 bases line up with TRBD2. In germline, CDR1 is SEHNR, CDR2 FQNEAQ (reference sequence). This CDR3 contains 19 residues. The J segment lost 4 bases and the V segment lost 10 bases, leaving 21 bases of the junction unmatched. The CDR3 is CAIEPILASGSQLTGELFF. The CDR3 nucleotides are TGTGCCATCGAGCCTATTTTGGCTAGCGGGAGTCAACTCACCGGGGAGCTGTTTTTT.

The V and J genes are TRBV7-8 and TRBJ1-2; D is unclear. V was shortened by 2 bases and J by 2 bases, with 9 bases between the two germline ends. This CDR3 spans 14 amino acids. CDR1 is SGHVS and CDR2 is FQNEAQ in the germline V gene. The CDR3 here is CASSLSTQNYGYTF. The CDR3, as DNA: TGTGCCAGCAGCTTATCTACACAGAACTATGGCTACACCTTC.

The V gene is TRBV5-1, the J gene TRBJ2-1; TRBD2 matches 13 bases. V shed 1 base, J shed 5 bases, and the junction held 3 bases outside the gene matches. Per the germline V gene, CDR1 is SGHRS and CDR2 is YFSETQ. The CDR3 has 16 residues. CDR3 nucleotide sequence: TGCGCCAGCAGCTTGACTAGCGGGAGGGGCCACAATGAGCAGTTCTTC. Encoded protein: CASSLTSGRGHNEQFF.

The J gene is TRBJ2-2, the V gene TRBV2; tentatively, D is TRBD1 (6 bases). There are 15 residues in the CDR3. The germline gives CDR1 SNHLY, CDR2 FYNNEI. The CDR3 region has the DNA TGTGTCACAGCCCAAGGACAGCCACTCACCGGGGAGCTGTTTTTT. It encodes CVTAQGQPLTGELFF. Filled out from reference TRBV2 and TRBJ2-2, the complete variable domain reads EPEVTQTPSHQVTQMGQEVILRCVPISNHLYFYWYRQILGQKVEFLVSFYNNEISEKSEIFDDQFSVERPDGSNFTLKIRSTKLEDSAMYFCVTAQGQPLTGELFFGEGSRLTVL.

The V gene is TRBV6-6, the J gene TRBJ1-4, with D hard to call. CDR1 and CDR2 (germline): MNHNY, SVGAGI (reference sequence). The CDR3 extends over 16 amino acids. V was cut by 0 bases and J by 1 base, with 9 bases left in between. CDR3 coding DNA: TGTGCCAGCAGTTACTCTAAAGGGAGAACTAATGAAAAACTGTTTTTT. Translated, it gives CASSYSKGRTNEKLFF.

The V gene is TRBV4-3, the J gene TRBJ2-4; 9 bases fit TRBD1. With V trimmed by 4 bases and J by 6 bases, 7 bases remained unmatched. The CDR3 consists of 15 residues. CDR1 and CDR2 from the germline V gene are LGHNA and YSLEER. The CDR3 nucleotides are TGCGCCAGCAGCCTCACCGGGGGACAGGGAAACATTCAGTACTTC. It codes for CASSLTGGQGNIQYF.